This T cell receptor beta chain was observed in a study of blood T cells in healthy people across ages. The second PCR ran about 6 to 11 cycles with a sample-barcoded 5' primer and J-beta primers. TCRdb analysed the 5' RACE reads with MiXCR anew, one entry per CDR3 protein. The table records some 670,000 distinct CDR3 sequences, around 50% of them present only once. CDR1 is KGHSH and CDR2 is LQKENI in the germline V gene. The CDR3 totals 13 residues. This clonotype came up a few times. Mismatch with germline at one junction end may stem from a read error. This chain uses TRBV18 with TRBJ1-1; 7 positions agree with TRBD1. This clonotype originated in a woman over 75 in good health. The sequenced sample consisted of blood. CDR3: CASSPDRETEAFF. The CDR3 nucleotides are TGTGCCAGCTCACCCGACAGGGAGACTGAGGCTTTCTTT.